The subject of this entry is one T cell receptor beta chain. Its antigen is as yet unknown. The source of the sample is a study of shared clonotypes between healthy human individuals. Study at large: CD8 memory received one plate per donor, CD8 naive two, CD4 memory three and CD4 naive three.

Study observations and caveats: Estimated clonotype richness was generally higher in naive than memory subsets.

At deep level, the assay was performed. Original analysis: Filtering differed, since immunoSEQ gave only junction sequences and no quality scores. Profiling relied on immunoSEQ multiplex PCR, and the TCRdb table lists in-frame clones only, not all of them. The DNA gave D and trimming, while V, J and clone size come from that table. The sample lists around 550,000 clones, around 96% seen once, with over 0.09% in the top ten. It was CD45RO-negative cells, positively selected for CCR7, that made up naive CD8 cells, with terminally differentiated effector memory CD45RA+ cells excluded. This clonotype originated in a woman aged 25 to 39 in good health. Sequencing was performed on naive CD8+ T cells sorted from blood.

The CDR3 DNA follows: TGTGCCAGCGCCGTTTTCTCTTCCTACGAGCAGTACTTC. It translates to CASAVFSSYEQYF. V usage is TRBV6-6 and J usage is TRBJ2-7; D not certain. The CDR3 is made up of 13 amino acids. V was shortened by 8 bases and J by 1 base, with 12 bases between the two germline ends. The germline gives CDR1 MNHNY, CDR2 SVGAGI (reference sequence).